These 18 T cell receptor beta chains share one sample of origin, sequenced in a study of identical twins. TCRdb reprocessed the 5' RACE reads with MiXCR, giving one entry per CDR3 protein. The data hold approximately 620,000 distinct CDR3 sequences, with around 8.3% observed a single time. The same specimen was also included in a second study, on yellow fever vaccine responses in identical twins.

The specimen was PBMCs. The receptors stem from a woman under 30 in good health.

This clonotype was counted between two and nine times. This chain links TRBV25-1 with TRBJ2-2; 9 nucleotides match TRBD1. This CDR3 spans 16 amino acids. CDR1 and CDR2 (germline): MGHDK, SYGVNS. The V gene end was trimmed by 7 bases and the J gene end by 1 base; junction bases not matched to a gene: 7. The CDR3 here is CASINTGGENTGELFF. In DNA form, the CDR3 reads TGTGCCAGCATTAATACAGGGGGCGAGAACACCGGGGAGCTGTTTTTT.

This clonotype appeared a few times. The CDR3 region has the DNA TGCAGCGTTGAAGATCGGGGTAGCGGGATCTGGGCCTACAATGAGCAGTTCTTC. This gives the protein CSVEDRGSGIWAYNEQFF. This sequence joins TRBV29-1 and TRBJ2-1, with TRBD2 matching 8 bases. Germline trimming cut 0 bases from V and 2 bases from J; bases unmatched to any gene: 12. The CDR3 loop spans 18 amino acids. CDR1 is SQVTM and CDR2 is ANQGSEA in the germline V gene.

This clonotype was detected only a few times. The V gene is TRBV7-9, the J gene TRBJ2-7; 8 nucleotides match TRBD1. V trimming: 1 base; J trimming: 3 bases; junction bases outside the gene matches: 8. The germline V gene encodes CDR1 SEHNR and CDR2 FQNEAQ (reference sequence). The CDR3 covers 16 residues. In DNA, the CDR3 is TGTGCCAGCAGCTTAGAAGGGACAGGCTACCTCTACGAGCAGTACTTC. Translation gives CASSLEGTGYLYEQYF.

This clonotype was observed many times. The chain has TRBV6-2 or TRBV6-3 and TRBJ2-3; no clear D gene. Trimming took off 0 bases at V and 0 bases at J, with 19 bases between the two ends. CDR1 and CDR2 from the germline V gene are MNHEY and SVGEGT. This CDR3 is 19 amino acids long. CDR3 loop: CASSYSINESTKSTDTQYF. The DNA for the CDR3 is TGTGCCAGCAGTTACTCGATAAATGAAAGCACAAAGAGCACAGATACGCAGTATTTT.

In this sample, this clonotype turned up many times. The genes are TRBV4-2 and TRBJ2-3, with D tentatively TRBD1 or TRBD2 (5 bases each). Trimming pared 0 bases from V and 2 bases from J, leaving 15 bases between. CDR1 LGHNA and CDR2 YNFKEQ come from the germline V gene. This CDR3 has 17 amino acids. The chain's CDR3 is CASSQEGTHEITDTQYF. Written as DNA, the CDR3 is TGTGCCAGCAGCCAAGAAGGGACGCACGAAATCACAGATACGCAGTATTTT.

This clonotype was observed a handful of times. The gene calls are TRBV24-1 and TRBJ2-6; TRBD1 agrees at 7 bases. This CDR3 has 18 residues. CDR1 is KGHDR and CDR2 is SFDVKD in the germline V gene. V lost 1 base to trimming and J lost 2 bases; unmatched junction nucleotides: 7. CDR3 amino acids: CATSDLKGGTAGANVLTF. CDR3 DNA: TGTGCCACCAGTGATTTAAAAGGTGGGACAGCTGGGGCCAACGTCCTGACTTTC.

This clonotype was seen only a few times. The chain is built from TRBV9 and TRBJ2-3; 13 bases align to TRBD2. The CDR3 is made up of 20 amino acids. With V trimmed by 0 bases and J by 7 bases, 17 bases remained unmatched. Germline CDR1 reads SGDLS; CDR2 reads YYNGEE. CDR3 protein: CASSVVPGTSGASSQNTQYF. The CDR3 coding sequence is TGTGCCAGCAGCGTAGTTCCCGGGACTAGCGGGGCGAGCTCACAAAATACGCAGTATTTT.

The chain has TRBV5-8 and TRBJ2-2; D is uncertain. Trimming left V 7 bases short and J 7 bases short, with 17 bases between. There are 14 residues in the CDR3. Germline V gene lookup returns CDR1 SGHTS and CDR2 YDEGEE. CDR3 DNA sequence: TGTGCCAGCGGCTCCTGGCAGCCCGGCGGGGAGCTGTTTTTT. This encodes CASGSWQPGGELFF.

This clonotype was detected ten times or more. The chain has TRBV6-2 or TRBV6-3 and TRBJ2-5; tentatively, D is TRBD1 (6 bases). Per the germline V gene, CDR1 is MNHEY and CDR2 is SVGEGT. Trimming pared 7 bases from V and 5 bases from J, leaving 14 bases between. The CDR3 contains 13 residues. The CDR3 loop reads CASKQTGAETQYF. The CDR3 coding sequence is TGTGCCAGCAAGCAGACAGGAGCGGAGACCCAGTACTTC.

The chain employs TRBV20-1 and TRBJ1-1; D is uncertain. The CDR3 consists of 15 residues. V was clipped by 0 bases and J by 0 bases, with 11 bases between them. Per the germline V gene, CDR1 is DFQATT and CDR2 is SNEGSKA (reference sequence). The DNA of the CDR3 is TGCAGTGCTAGAGATATGGCCAGGATGAACACTGAAGCTTTCTTT. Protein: CSARDMARMNTEAFF.

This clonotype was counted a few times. CDR3 sequence reads: CASSELGANTEAFF. CDR3 DNA sequence: TGTGCCAGCAGTGAGTTGGGGGCGAACACTGAAGCTTTCTTT. The chain uses TRBV2 and TRBJ1-1, with D maybe TRBD1 (6 bases). Germline-derived CDR1 and CDR2 are SNHLY and FYNNEI. CDR3 length equals 14 residues. Trimming took 3 bases from V and 1 from J, leaving 9 bases between them.

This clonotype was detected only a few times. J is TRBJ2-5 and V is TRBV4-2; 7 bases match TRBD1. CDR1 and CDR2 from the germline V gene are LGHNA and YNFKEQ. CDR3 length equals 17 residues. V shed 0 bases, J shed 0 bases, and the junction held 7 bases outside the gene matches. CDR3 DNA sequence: TGTGCCAGCAGCCAAGAAATCGGACAGGTGTACCAAGAGACCCAGTACTTC. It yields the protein CASSQEIGQVYQETQYF.

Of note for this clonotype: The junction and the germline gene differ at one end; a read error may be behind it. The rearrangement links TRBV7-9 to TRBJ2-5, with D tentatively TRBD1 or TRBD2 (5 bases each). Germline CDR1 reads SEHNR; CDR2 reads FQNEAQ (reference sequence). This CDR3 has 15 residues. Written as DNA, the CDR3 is TGTGCCAGCACCTTAGTTGGGGACGTGGTGGAGACCCAGTACTTC. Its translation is CASTLVGDVVETQYF.

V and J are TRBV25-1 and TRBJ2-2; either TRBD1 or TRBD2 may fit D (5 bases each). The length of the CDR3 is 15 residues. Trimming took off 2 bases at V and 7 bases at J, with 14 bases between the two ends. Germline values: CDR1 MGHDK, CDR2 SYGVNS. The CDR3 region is CASSERGVGFGELFF. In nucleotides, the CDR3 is TGTGCCAGCAGTGAACGAGGGGTCGGGTTCGGGGAGCTGTTTTTT.

CDR3 loop: CASSLDKDRQGMNTEAFF. The CDR3 DNA sequence: TGTGCCAGCAGCTTAGATAAAGATCGACAGGGGATGAACACTGAAGCTTTCTTT. This sequence joins TRBV7-6 and TRBJ1-1; 8 bases are shared with TRBD1. V lost 1 base, J lost 0 bases, and 10 bases stayed unmatched. CDR1 SGHVS and CDR2 FNYEAQ come from the germline V gene. The CDR3 contains 18 residues.

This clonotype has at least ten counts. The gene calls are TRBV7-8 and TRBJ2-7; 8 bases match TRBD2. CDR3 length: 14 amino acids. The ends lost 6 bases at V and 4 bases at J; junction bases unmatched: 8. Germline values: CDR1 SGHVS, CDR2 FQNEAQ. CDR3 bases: TGTGCCAGCAGGAATAGGACTAGCTTGTACGAGCAGTACTTC. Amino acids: CASRNRTSLYEQYF.

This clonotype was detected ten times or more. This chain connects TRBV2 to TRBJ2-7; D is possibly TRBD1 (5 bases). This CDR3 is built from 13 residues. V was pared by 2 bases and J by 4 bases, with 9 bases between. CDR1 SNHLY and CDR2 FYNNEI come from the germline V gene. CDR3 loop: CASSEYKGYEQYF. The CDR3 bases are TGTGCCAGCAGTGAATATAAGGGGTACGAGCAGTACTTC.

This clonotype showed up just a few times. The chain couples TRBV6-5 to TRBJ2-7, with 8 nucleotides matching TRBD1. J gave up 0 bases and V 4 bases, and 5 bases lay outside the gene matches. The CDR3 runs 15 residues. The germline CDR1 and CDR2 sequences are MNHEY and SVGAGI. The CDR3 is CASSFDRGSSYEQYF. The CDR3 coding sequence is TGTGCCAGCAGTTTCGACAGGGGAAGCTCCTACGAGCAGTACTTC.